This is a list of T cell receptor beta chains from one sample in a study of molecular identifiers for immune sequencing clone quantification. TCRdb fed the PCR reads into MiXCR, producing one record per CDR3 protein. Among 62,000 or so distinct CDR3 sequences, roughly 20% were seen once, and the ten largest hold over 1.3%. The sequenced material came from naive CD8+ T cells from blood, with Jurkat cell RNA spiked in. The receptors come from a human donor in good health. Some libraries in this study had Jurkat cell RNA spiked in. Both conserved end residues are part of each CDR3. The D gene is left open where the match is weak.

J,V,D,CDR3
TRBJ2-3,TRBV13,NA,CASSLSPGVADTQYF
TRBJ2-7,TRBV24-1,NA,CATSDAQRTYEQYF
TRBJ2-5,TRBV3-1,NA,CASSQGEPQYF
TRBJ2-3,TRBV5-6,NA,CASSFLTTWGDTQYF
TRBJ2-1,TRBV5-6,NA,CASSSTSGPEFF
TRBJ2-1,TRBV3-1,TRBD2,CASSQVPSGGSYNEQFF
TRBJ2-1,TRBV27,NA,CASSPWDGAYNEQFF
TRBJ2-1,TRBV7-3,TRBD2,CASSLIRREEYNEQFF
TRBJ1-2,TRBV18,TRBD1,CASFGTADYGYTF
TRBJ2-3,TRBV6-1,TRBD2,CASSPGLAGYFPSTDTQYF
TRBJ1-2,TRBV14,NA,CASSQGFGYTF
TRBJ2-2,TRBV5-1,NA,CASRNTLSGGSTGELFF
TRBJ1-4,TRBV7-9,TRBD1,CASSLPRDHRDRAVLFF
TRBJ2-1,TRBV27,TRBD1,CASSMTGGYSEQFF
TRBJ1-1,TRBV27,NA,CASSLPGSEAFF
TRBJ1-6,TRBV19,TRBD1,CASRPGGDYSPLHF
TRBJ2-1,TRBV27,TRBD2,CASGRTSYNEQFF
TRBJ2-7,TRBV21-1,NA,CASSSGGRFAYEQYF
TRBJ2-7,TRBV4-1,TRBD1,CASSPRDRGPYEQYF
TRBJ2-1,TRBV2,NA,CASSGGLRNEQFF
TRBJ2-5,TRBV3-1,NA,CASSLWQETQYF
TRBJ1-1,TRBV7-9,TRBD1,CASSLRTGGLNTEAFF
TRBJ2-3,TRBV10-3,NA,CAIGDTYTDTQYF
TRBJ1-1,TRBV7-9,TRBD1,CASSLGQGDPEAFF
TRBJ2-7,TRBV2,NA,CASSDRTESYEQYF
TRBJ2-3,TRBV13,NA,CASSRPGWRTDTQYF
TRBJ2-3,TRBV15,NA,CATSRISDTQYF
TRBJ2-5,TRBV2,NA,CASTEDGQETQYF
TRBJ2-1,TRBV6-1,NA,CASSPYEASNEQFF
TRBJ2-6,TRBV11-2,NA,CASSENFSGANVLTF
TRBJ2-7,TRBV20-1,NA,CSARKASSPSYEQYF
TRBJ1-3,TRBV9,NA,CASSVGRGGRKDTIYF
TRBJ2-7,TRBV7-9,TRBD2,CASSLGGGPLFSYEQYF
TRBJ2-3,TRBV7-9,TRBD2,CASSPLGGRADHTQYF
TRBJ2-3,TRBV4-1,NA,CASSSQGGPGADTQYF
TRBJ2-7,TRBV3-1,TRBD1,CASSLGQGSYEQYF
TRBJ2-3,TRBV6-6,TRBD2,CASSYVASRSGGTDTQYF
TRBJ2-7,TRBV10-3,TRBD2,CAIKVASGDYEQYF
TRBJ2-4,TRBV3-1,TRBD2,CASSHMLAGGLAKNIQYF
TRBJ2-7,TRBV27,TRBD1,CASPRIGGNEQYF
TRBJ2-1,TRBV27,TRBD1,CASTPGQGAYNEQFF
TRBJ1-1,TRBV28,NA,CASSFPRAGNTEAFF
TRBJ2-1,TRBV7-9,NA,CASSLVSLANEQFF
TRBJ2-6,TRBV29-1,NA,CSVALSGANVLTF
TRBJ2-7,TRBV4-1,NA,CASSQEAGRYEQYF
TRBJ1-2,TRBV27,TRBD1,CASSSPLQGSYGYTF
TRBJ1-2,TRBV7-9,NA,CASGQHLDTNYGHTF
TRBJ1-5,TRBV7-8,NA,CASSLAGINQPQHF
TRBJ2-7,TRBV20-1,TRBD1,CSARSRDRGREQYF
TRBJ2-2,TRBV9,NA,CASSENTGELFF
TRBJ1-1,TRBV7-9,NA,CASSSSLLAALNTEAFF
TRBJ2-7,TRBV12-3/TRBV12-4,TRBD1,CASSPYRGQSSYEQYF